One and the same sample provided the 2 T cell receptor beta chains below, sequenced in a study of blood T cell repertoires in COVID-19. Libraries were prepared by immunoSEQ multiplex PCR; TCRdb keeps only in-frame clonotypes and omits some of them. The table lists approximately 180,000 clones, about 77% of them singletons, with roughly 17% in the top ten. The source material was PBMCs or T cells enriched from blood (not recorded which). Receptors originate from a woman aged 45-65 years with acute COVID-19.

V is TRBV5-4 and J is TRBJ1-1; D call uncertain. With 0 bases removed from V and 2 bases from J, the gap between germline ends came to 5 bases. The germline V gene encodes CDR1 SGHNT and CDR2 YYREEE (reference sequence). The CDR3 is 13 residues long. CDR3 protein: CASSLALNTEAFF. CDR3 coding DNA: TGTGCCAGCAGCTTGGCCTTAAACACTGAAGCTTTCTTT.

The chain uses TRBV2 and TRBJ2-2; D perhaps matches TRBD1 (5 bases). The CDR3 extends over 15 amino acids. V gave up 4 bases and J gave up 7 bases, with 16 bases separating them. Germline values: CDR1 SNHLY, CDR2 FYNNEI. The CDR3 reads CASSVVRVTHGELFF. DNA for the CDR3: TGTGCCAGCAGTGTCGTCAGGGTAACTCACGGGGAGCTGTTTTTT.